This is a list of T cell receptor beta chains from one sample in a study of cytomegalovirus exposure and HLA in healthy donors. Sequencing was performed with immunoSEQ multiplex PCR; in TCRdb, only in-frame clones are kept and a portion is missing. The sample includes some 99,000 clones, less than 85% of them seen just once. The material sequenced was PBMCs. The receptors were sampled from a male donor in good health and CMV-seronegative. Each CDR3 is given with its conserved first and last residue. The order of the fields is J gene, V gene, clone size, D gene, CDR3 DNA, CDR3 protein. D genes are given only for firm matches. Only part of the rows carry a size: once, few, many, or a class if the clone is expanded.

J gene: TRBJ2-1
V gene: TRBV30
clone size: .
D gene: .
CDR3 DNA: TGTGCCTGGAGTCAAGGCGGGGAGGGGGACAATGAGCAGTTCTTC
CDR3 protein: CAWSQGGEGDNEQFF

J gene: TRBJ1-4
V gene: TRBV7-9
clone size: .
D gene: .
CDR3 DNA: TGTGCCAGCAGCTTAGTATATAATGAAAAACTGTTTTTT
CDR3 protein: CASSLVYNEKLFF

J gene: TRBJ2-3
V gene: TRBV10-2
clone size: .
D gene: TRBD2
CDR3 DNA: TGCGCCAGCAGTGATTCAAGGAGAGCGCTAGCGGGGCAGACCACAGATACGCAGTATTTT
CDR3 protein: CASSDSRRALAGQTTDTQYF

J gene: TRBJ2-3
V gene: TRBV5-6
clone size: .
D gene: TRBD2
CDR3 DNA: TGTGCCAGCAGCTCCCGGACTAGCGGCAGAGATACGCAGTATTTT
CDR3 protein: CASSSRTSGRDTQYF

J gene: TRBJ2-2
V gene: TRBV19
clone size: .
D gene: .
CDR3 DNA: TGTGCCAGTAGTATCCAGTACAAGGAGCTGTTTTTT
CDR3 protein: CASSIQYKELFF

J gene: TRBJ1-1
V gene: TRBV5-1
clone size: .
D gene: .
CDR3 DNA: TGCGCCAGCAGCCCCGGGGGGGACACTGAAGCTTTCTTT
CDR3 protein: CASSPGGDTEAFF

J gene: TRBJ2-1
V gene: TRBV27
clone size: .
D gene: .
CDR3 DNA: TGTGCCAGCAGCACAGGGTATTCCCACAATGAGCAGTTCTTC
CDR3 protein: CASSTGYSHNEQFF

J gene: TRBJ2-7
V gene: TRBV6-1
clone size: .
D gene: .
CDR3 DNA: TGTGCCAGCAAATTTAGAGGGATCCGGTACGAGCAGTACTTC
CDR3 protein: CASKFRGIRYEQYF

J gene: TRBJ2-5
V gene: TRBV27
clone size: .
D gene: TRBD2
CDR3 DNA: TGTGCCAGCAGTTTCGCCCGGGACTACCGATTGAGCCAGTACTTC
CDR3 protein: CASSFARDYRLSQYF

J gene: TRBJ1-1
V gene: TRBV5-1
clone size: .
D gene: .
CDR3 DNA: TGCGCCAGCAGCTTCGCGACAGGACGTAACACTGAAGCTTTCTTT
CDR3 protein: CASSFATGRNTEAFF

J gene: TRBJ1-3
V gene: TRBV25-1
clone size: .
D gene: .
CDR3 DNA: TGTGCCAGCAGTGACCCGAGCTCTGGAAACACCATATATTTT
CDR3 protein: CASSDPSSGNTIYF

J gene: TRBJ2-7
V gene: TRBV6-6
clone size: .
D gene: TRBD2
CDR3 DNA: TGTGCCAGCAGTGGAGGACTAGCGGGGATCTCCTACGAGCAGTACTTC
CDR3 protein: CASSGGLAGISYEQYF

J gene: TRBJ1-2
V gene: TRBV6-5
clone size: few
D gene: .
CDR3 DNA: TGTGCCAGCAGTTACTCCACAGGGCGGAACTATGGCTACACCTTC
CDR3 protein: CASSYSTGRNYGYTF

J gene: TRBJ1-4
V gene: TRBV27
clone size: .
D gene: TRBD1
CDR3 DNA: TGTGCCAGCAGTTGGACAGGGGGGGAAAAACTGTTTTTT
CDR3 protein: CASSWTGGEKLFF

J gene: TRBJ2-5
V gene: TRBV5-6
clone size: .
D gene: TRBD2
CDR3 DNA: TGTGCCAGCAGCTTGAGGGGACTAGCACAAGAGACCCAGTACTTC
CDR3 protein: CASSLRGLAQETQYF

J gene: TRBJ2-7
V gene: TRBV5-1
clone size: .
D gene: .
CDR3 DNA: TGCGCCAGCAGCTTGGAAGGAGGGGCTTATTTCTACGAGCAGTACTTC
CDR3 protein: CASSLEGGAYFYEQYF

J gene: TRBJ1-2
V gene: TRBV28
clone size: .
D gene: .
CDR3 DNA: TGTGCCAGCAGACCTGCGGTCGGTATAGGCTACACCTTC
CDR3 protein: CASRPAVGIGYTF

J gene: TRBJ1-5
V gene: TRBV27
clone size: .
D gene: TRBD1
CDR3 DNA: TGTGCCAGCAGTCCGGGACAGGGGAATCAGCCCCAGCATTTT
CDR3 protein: CASSPGQGNQPQHF

J gene: TRBJ1-4
V gene: TRBV27
clone size: .
D gene: .
CDR3 DNA: TGTGCCAGCAGTCCCCTTATGGGGCTAGGGACTAATGAAAAACTGTTTTTT
CDR3 protein: CASSPLMGLGTNEKLFF